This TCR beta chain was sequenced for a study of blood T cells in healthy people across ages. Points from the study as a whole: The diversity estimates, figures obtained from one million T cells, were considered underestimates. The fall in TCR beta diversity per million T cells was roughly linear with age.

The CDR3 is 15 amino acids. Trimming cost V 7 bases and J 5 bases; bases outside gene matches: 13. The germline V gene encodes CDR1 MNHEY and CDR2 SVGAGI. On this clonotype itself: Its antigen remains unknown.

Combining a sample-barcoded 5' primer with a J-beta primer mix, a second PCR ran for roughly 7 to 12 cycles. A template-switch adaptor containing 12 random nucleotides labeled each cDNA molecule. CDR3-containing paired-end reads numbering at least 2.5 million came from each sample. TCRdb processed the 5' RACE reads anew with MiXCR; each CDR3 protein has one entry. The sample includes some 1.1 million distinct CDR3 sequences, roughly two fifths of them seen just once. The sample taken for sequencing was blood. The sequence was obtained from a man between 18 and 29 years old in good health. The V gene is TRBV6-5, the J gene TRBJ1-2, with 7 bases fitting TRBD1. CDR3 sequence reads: CASMPDSGQVYGYTF. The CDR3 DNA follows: TGTGCCAGCATGCCAGACAGTGGACAGGTTTATGGCTACACCTTC.